The rows below give T cell receptor beta chains drawn from one sample of a study of Ad26.COV2.S vaccination and SARS-CoV-2 variants. Libraries were prepared by immunoSEQ multiplex PCR; TCRdb keeps only in-frame clonotypes and omits some of them. The table has about 140,000 clones, more than 80% seen once. The sample consisted of peripheral blood, taken after recovery from COVID-19. The origin of the receptors is a human donor who had recovered from COVID-19. The conserved cysteine and the conserved F or W are not part of the CDR3 here.

j_call	v_call	cdr3_aa
TRBJ1-2	TRBV2	ASRGDKTTAYT
TRBJ2-4	TRBV7-2	ASSLMSGLGNIQY
TRBJ1-3	TRBV28	ASSRGHSGNTIY
TRBJ2-5	TRBV11-3	ASSPGLGKKSQETQY
TRBJ2-5	TRBV19	ASSILGAKTQY
TRBJ2-3	TRBV6-5	ASSSPYTDTQY
TRBJ1-1	TRBV28	ASREGGFGGTEAF
TRBJ2-3	TRBV6-5	ASRTERNFTDTQY
TRBJ1-6	TRBV7-2	ASSLSRGPLH
TRBJ2-2	TRBV7-2	ASSYGLAGVAGELF
TRBJ2-5	TRBV28	ASSLWTGTYQETQY
TRBJ2-7	TRBV7-9	ASSLGIHEQY
TRBJ1-4	TRBV30	AWSPGQGAANEKLF
TRBJ2-5	TRBV7-2	ASSLMETRGLETQY
TRBJ2-7	TRBV6-2/TRBV6-3	ASSPGRVNEQY
TRBJ1-6	TRBV6-2/TRBV6-3	ASSYGQNNSPLH
TRBJ2-2	TRBV19	ASSPGVGTGELF
TRBJ1-1	TRBV9	ASSVDYGSREAF
TRBJ2-3	TRBV6-5	ASSYHSGGATDTQY
TRBJ1-4	TRBV21-1	ASTPGGEKLF
TRBJ2-2	TRBV24-1	ATSDPRGRESGELF
TRBJ2-3	TRBV6-5	ASSYGPSTRDTQY
TRBJ2-7	TRBV20-1	SANLGLEQY
TRBJ1-1	TRBV10-2	ASTAGGGPEAF
TRBJ1-2	TRBV7-9	ASSQGPGTGGGYT
TRBJ2-1	TRBV19	ASSMGDEQF
TRBJ2-5	TRBV24-1	ATSDFGQGVETQY
TRBJ1-6	TRBV3-1/TRBV3-2	ASSLNRETYNSPLH
TRBJ2-1	TRBV7-9	ASSPPDRYNEQF
TRBJ1-1	TRBV12-3/TRBV12-4	ASSLGAEAF
TRBJ1-6	TRBV28	ASTGALSYNSPLH
TRBJ1-2	TRBV6-1	ASSEDKDYYGYT
TRBJ2-7	TRBV5-4	ASSSPRAPREQY
TRBJ2-6	TRBV9	ASSVGGFLRSSGANVLT
TRBJ2-7	TRBV6-1	ASSGALLTYEQY
TRBJ1-1	TRBV15	ATSRSTGGETEAF
TRBJ1-1	TRBV28	ASSFGTRVQGTEAF
TRBJ2-2	TRBV15	ATSRDPRTGELF
TRBJ1-1	TRBV7-2	ASSLATAGGTEAF
TRBJ1-6	TRBV7-8	ASSPDGTQNSPLH
TRBJ2-3	TRBV9	ASSVATVSGDTQY
TRBJ1-5	TRBV6-6	ASSPSDSNQPQH
TRBJ1-2	TRBV6-5	ASTQGDGYT
TRBJ2-1	TRBV5-4	ASSSRDRAGNEQF
TRBJ2-5	TRBV6-5	ASSPGTGDGETQY
TRBJ2-1	TRBV15	ATSRDPTHYNEQF
TRBJ1-1	TRBV2	ASTLVGGADPGAF
TRBJ2-7	TRBV5-1	ASSSFGGAYEQY
TRBJ2-1	TRBV3-1/TRBV3-2	ASSQPLDYLRGNEQF
TRBJ1-2	TRBV4-3	ASSQEVRFGYT
TRBJ1-1	TRBV6-6	ASSYANTEAF
TRBJ1-3	TRBV7-2	ASSGIPGNTIY
TRBJ1-1	TRBV7-9	ASRLGWGNTEAF
TRBJ1-4	TRBV25-1	ASRPGTRVNEKLF
TRBJ2-5	TRBV11-2	ASSLDLLAGGLGETQY
TRBJ2-2	TRBV7-9	ASSYDGTGELF
TRBJ2-7	TRBV24-1	ATSEGQAAFEQY
TRBJ1-5	TRBV14	ASSQGQGYTEQPQH
TRBJ2-3	TRBV6-5	ASSYWPSGDTDTQY